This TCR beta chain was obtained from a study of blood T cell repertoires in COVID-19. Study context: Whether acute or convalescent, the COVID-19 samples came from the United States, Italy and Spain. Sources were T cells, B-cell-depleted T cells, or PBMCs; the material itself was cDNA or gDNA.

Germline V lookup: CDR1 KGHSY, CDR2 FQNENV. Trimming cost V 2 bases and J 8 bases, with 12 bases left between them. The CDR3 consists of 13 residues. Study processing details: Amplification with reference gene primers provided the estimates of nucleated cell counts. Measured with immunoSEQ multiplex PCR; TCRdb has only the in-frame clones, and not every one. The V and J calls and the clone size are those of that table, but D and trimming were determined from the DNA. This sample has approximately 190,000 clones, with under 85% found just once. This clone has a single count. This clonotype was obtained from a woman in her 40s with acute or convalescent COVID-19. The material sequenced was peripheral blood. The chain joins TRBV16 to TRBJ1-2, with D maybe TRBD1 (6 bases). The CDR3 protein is CASSQVTGPGYTF. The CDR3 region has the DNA TGTGCCAGCAGCCAAGTCACAGGGCCAGGCTACACCTTC.